These 10 T cell receptor beta chains share one sample of origin, sequenced in a study of T cell changes during pregnancy in multiple sclerosis. Only in-frame clones appear in the TCRdb table, and some are missing; sequencing was by immunoSEQ multiplex PCR. The table lists approximately 40,000 clones, approximately 89% of them singletons, with approximately 5.1% in the top ten. Sequencing was performed on peripheral blood, taken in the first trimester of pregnancy. These receptors were taken from a female donor in good health, enrolled as a control in a pregnancy study.

The rearrangement joins TRBV5-4 to TRBJ2-7; 7 nucleotides line up with TRBD2. Germline loops: CDR1 SGHNT, CDR2 YYREEE (reference sequence). Losses at the gene ends were 0 bases for V and 0 bases for J; bases not matched to a gene: 6. The CDR3 has 16 amino acids. CDR3 coding DNA: TGTGCCAGCAGCTTGGATCCGGGGGGAAACTCCTACGAGCAGTACTTC. Translating it yields CASSLDPGGNSYEQYF.

Only a few counts were recorded for this clone. V gene TRBV7-9 combines with J gene TRBJ1-5; 7 bases map to TRBD1. The CDR3 has 16 amino acids. The germline gives CDR1 SEHNR, CDR2 FQNEAQ (reference sequence). Trimming at V came to 2 bases and at J to 2 bases, leaving 6 bases not matched to a gene. The CDR3 is CASSLTSGTGNQPQHF. The CDR3 DNA follows: TGTGCCAGCAGCTTAACTTCCGGGACAGGCAATCAGCCCCAGCATTTT.

V usage is TRBV7-8 and J usage is TRBJ2-1; 15 bases line up with TRBD2. The CDR3 is 15 residues long. Germline CDR1 SGHVS, CDR2 FQNEAQ. The CDR3 sequence: CASKLGLAGGNEQFF. CDR3 bases: TGTGCTTCGAAACTGGGACTAGCGGGGGGCAATGAGCAGTTCTTC.

The chain carries TRBV7-8 and TRBJ1-1; D unclear. Per the germline V gene, CDR1 is SGHVS and CDR2 is FQNEAQ. V lost 3 bases and J 8 bases, leaving 13 bases between the germline ends. CDR3 length: 13 amino acids. The DNA of the CDR3 is TGTGCCAGCAGCTTTTTAAAGAGAGGGGAAGCTTTCTTT. This encodes CASSFLKRGEAFF.

The genes are TRBV18 and TRBJ1-4; D gene uncertain. V lost 5 bases to trimming and J lost 0 bases, with 7 bases between them. Germline values: CDR1 KGHSH, CDR2 LQKENI. The CDR3 is made up of 14 amino acids. The chain's CDR3 is CASSAGATNEKLFF. Here the CDR3 DNA reads TGTGCCAGCTCAGCCGGTGCAACTAATGAAAAACTGTTTTTT.

The chain recombines TRBV18 with TRBJ1-5; D call uncertain. The V end was cut by 6 bases, the J end by 1 base, with 13 bases between. CDR3 size: 15 residues. Germline V gives CDR1 KGHSH, CDR2 LQKENI. This CDR3 is CASSPTGNSNQPQHF. The CDR3 bases are TGTGCCAGCTCCCCGACGGGAAACAGCAATCAGCCCCAGCATTTT.

The genes are TRBV9 and TRBJ2-5; 9 nucleotides line up with TRBD2. V shed 3 bases and J 2 bases; nucleotides not matched to a gene: 8. Germline CDR1 is SGDLS and CDR2 is YYNGEE. The CDR3 has 16 amino acids. The CDR3, as DNA: TGTGCCAGCAGCGAGTCGGCGGGGGGGCCGCAAGAGACCCAGTACTTC. Translating gives CASSESAGGPQETQYF.

This chain connects TRBV6-5 to TRBJ1-6; weak D call: TRBD1 (6 bases). The length of the CDR3 is 15 residues. V gave up 6 bases and J gave up 6 bases, with 15 bases separating them. Germline V CDR1 and CDR2: MNHEY, SVGAGI. The CDR3 sequence: CASRSDSFSNSPLHF. The CDR3 coding sequence is TGTGCCAGCAGATCGGACAGCTTTTCTAATTCACCCCTCCACTTT.

This chain links TRBV5-6 with TRBJ2-2; D is possibly TRBD1 (5 bases). The germline CDR1 and CDR2 sequences are SGHDT and YYEEEE. Deletions cut 0 bases from V and 5 bases from J, with 14 bases between. The CDR3 is made up of 16 amino acids. For the CDR3, the DNA is TGTGCCAGCAGCTTGGGGCTCAGGGTGGGGACCGGGGAGCTGTTTTTT. Translating it yields CASSLGLRVGTGELFF. The entire variable domain, with the rest obtained from reference TRBV5-6 and TRBJ2-2, is as follows: DAGVTQSPTHLIKTRGQQVTLRCSPKSGHDTVSWYQQALGQGPQFIFQYYEEEERQRGNFPDRFSGHQFPNYSSELNVNALLLGDSALYLCASSLGLRVGTGELFFGEGSRLTVL.

The chain combines TRBV15 with TRBJ1-2; possibly TRBD1 for D (5 bases). Germline values: CDR1 LNHNV, CDR2 YYDKDF (reference sequence). The CDR3 is made up of 21 amino acids. The V gene lost 3 bases and the J gene lost 2 bases, with 31 bases spanning the gap. CDR3 in DNA: TGTGCCACCAGCAGCCCCCGCCTCTCCCGGGGACTAGTTAGTGAGAACTATGGCTACACCTTC. It yields the protein CATSSPRLSRGLVSENYGYTF.